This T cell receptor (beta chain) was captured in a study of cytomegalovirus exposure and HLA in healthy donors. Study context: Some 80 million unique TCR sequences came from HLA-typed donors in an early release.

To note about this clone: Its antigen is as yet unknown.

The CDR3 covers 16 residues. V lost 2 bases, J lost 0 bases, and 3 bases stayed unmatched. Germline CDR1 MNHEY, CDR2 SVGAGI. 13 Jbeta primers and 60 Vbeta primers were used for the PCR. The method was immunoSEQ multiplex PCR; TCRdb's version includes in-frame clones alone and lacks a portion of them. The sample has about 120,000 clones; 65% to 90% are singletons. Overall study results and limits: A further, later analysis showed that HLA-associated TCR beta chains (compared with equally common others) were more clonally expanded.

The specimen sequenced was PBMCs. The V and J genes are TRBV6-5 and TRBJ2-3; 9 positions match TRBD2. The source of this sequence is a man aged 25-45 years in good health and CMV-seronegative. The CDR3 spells CASSYLAGPSTDTQYF. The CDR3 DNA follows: TGTGCCAGCAGTTACCTAGCGGGGCCTAGCACAGATACGCAGTATTTT.